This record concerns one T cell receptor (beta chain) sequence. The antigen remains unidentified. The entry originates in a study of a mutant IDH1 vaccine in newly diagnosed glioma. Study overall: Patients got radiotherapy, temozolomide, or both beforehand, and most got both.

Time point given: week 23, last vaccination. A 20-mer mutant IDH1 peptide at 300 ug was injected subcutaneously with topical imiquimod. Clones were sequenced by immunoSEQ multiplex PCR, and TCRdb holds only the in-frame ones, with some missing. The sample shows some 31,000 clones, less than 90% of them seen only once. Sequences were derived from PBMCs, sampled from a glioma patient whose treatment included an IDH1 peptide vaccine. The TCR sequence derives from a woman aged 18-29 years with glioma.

CDR3 residues: CASSLPTSSYEQYF. Written as DNA, the CDR3 is TGTGCCAGCAGCTTACCGACATCCTCCTACGAGCAGTACTTC. V is TRBV7-2 and J is TRBJ2-7; D is unresolved. Germline CDR1 SGHTA, CDR2 FQGNSA. This CDR3 has 14 residues. V lost 2 bases to trimming and J lost 0 bases, with 8 bases between them.